Detailed here is one T cell receptor beta chain. Its antigen is undetermined. The data are from a study of shared clonotypes between healthy human individuals. Study as a whole: Serving as donors were two women and three men, whose ages spanned 18 to 49. General study findings and limits: Though the depth was large, rarefaction showed that sorted-subset sequencing was incomplete.

Assay: immunoSEQ multiplex PCR; the TCRdb copy retains only in-frame clones and omits some. Among some 2.1 million clones listed, approximately 95% were seen once. There are 15 residues in the CDR3. V was pared by 5 bases and J by 0 bases, with 11 bases between. Germline CDR1 is SEHNR and CDR2 is FQNEAQ (reference sequence). The receptor was isolated from a man between 18 and 29 years old in good health. The specimen was naive CD4+ T cells sorted from blood. Subset: CD45RA+ positively selected. The V gene is TRBV7-9, the J gene TRBJ2-1; the D gene is possibly TRBD1 (6 bases). In DNA form, the CDR3 reads TGTGCCAGCAGCCCGAGGGGGTTCTCCTACAATGAGCAGTTCTTC. Protein product: CASSPRGFSYNEQFF.